Following are 26 T cell receptor beta chains from one sample sequenced in a study of T cells after yellow fever vaccination. MiXCR, run by TCRdb on the 5' RACE reads, gives a single entry per CDR3 protein. The data hold 450,000 to 600,000 distinct CDR3 sequences, with roughly 17% observed a single time. Sequenced here: PBMCs, sampled roughly 5 days after the first yellow fever vaccination. The receptors stem from a man aged 18 to 29 who received the YFV17D yellow fever vaccine.

This clonotype was observed many times. The rearrangement uses TRBV6-1 and TRBJ2-6, with D possibly called TRBD1 or TRBD2 (5 bases each). V shed 6 bases and J shed 0 bases, with 6 bases lying between them. The germline V gene has CDR1 MNHNS and CDR2 SASEGT. This CDR3 spans 14 amino acids. CDR3 protein: CASSGASGANVLTF. The CDR3 region has the DNA TGTGCCAGCAGCGGGGCCTCTGGGGCCAACGTCCTGACTTTC.

This chain connects TRBV7-6 to TRBJ1-3, with a tentative D call TRBD1 (6 bases). V was cut by 4 bases and J by 4 bases, with 17 bases left in between. CDR3 length: 16 amino acids. The germline CDR1 and CDR2 sequences are SGHVS and FNYEAQ. The CDR3 region is CASSSPRGAAGNTIYF. The CDR3 coding sequence is TGTGCCAGCAGCTCGCCAAGGGGGGCTGCAGGAAACACCATATATTTT. The entire variable domain, with the rest obtained from reference TRBV7-6 and TRBJ1-3, is as follows: GAGVSQSPRYKVTKRGQDVALRCDPISGHVSLYWYRQALGQGPEFLTYFNYEAQQDKSGLPNDRFSAERPEGSISTLTIQRTEQRDSAMYRCASSSPRGAAGNTIYFGEGSWLTVV.

The chain recombines TRBV7-9 with TRBJ2-1; the D is unclear. V was cut by 4 bases and J by 2 bases, with 12 bases left in between. CDR3 length: 15 amino acids. CDR1 is SEHNR and CDR2 is FQNEAQ in the germline V gene (reference sequence). In DNA, the CDR3 is TGTGCCAGCAGCTCTGGGATGGACGCCTACAATGAGCAGTTCTTC. Its protein is CASSSGMDAYNEQFF.

This clonotype came up a few times. The V and J genes are TRBV7-3 and TRBJ2-3; 7 positions agree with TRBD2. V lost 5 bases, J lost 1 base, and 9 bases stayed unmatched. The CDR3 totals 16 residues. Germline V gene lookup returns CDR1 SGHTA and CDR2 FQGTGA. CDR3 coding DNA: TGTGCCAGCAGCGGCTGGAGGGCGGGGGGCACAGATACGCAGTATTTT. Its translation: CASSGWRAGGTDTQYF.

Many counts were recorded for this clonotype. The chain is built from TRBV29-1 and TRBJ1-3; D is uncertain. The CDR3 extends over 12 amino acids. CDR1 SQVTM and CDR2 ANQGSEA come from the germline V gene. Trimming cost V 7 bases and J 0 bases, with 7 bases left between them. The CDR3 loop reads CSAHYSGNTIYF. The CDR3 bases are TGCAGCGCCCACTACTCTGGAAACACCATATATTTT.

This clonotype was counted at least ten times. The chain carries TRBV7-9 and TRBJ2-1, with TRBD2 identical over 7 bases. Trimming removed 5 bases from V and 6 bases from J; junction bases left unmatched: 1. The CDR3 runs 12 residues. Germline V gene sequence: CDR1 SEHNR, CDR2 FQNEAQ (reference sequence). CDR3 region: CASSGRGNEQFF. CDR3 nucleotides: TGTGCCAGCAGCGGGAGGGGCAATGAGCAGTTCTTC.

The CDR3 DNA reads as TGTGCCAGCAGCTTAACTAGCCGGGGGTCCGAGCAGTACGTC. Translation: CASSLTSRGSEQYV. The rearrangement joins TRBV7-2 to TRBJ2-7; a possible D gene is TRBD2 (6 bases). The germline V gene encodes CDR1 SGHTA and CDR2 FQGNSA. This CDR3 is built from 14 residues. The ends were cut back, 2 bases at V and 6 bases at J, with 14 bases in the middle.

This clonotype was detected only a few times. This chain uses TRBV9 with TRBJ2-5, with D perhaps TRBD2 (6 bases). CDR1 SGDLS and CDR2 YYNGEE come from the germline V gene. Trimming took 2 bases from V and 2 from J, leaving 13 bases between them. The CDR3 loop spans 15 amino acids. As DNA, the CDR3 is TGTGCCAGCAGCGTGGAGGGGAAATCGCAAGAGACCCAGTACTTC. Its protein is CASSVEGKSQETQYF.

V is TRBV7-8 and J is TRBJ2-5; TRBD2 agrees at 7 bases. Germline values: CDR1 SGHVS, CDR2 FQNEAQ. V lost 4 bases to trimming and J lost 1 base; unmatched junction nucleotides: 9. This CDR3 region has 16 residues. The CDR3 spells CASSSRTSGVQETQYF. CDR3 DNA sequence: TGTGCCAGCAGCTCCCGGACTAGTGGGGTCCAAGAGACCCAGTACTTC.

V gene TRBV7-2 combines with J gene TRBJ2-2; 8 bases fit TRBD1. The V gene end was trimmed by 4 bases and the J gene end by 5 bases; junction bases not matched to a gene: 12. The germline V gene has CDR1 SGHTA and CDR2 FQGNSA. This CDR3 spans 17 amino acids. The CDR3 sequence: CASSSALRDRTTGELFF. CDR3 DNA: TGTGCCAGCAGCTCGGCTCTCCGGGACAGGACTACCGGGGAGCTGTTTTTT.

There are many counts of this clonotype. The DNA for the CDR3 is TGTGCCAGCATGAAGAGCGGTGAGCAGTTCTTC. It specifies CASMKSGEQFF. The chain couples TRBV6-1 to TRBJ2-1; weak D call: TRBD2 (5 bases). V lost 7 bases to trimming and J lost 9 bases, with 10 bases between them. Germline CDR1 MNHNS, CDR2 SASEGT. There are 11 residues in the CDR3.

This clonotype was detected a few times. This CDR3 is CATNGGAGTGELFF. CDR3 in DNA: TGTGCCACCAACGGGGGGGCAGGCACCGGGGAGCTGTTTTTT. The chain joins TRBV24-1 to TRBJ2-2, with TRBD2 matching over 8 bases. V shed 8 bases and J 4 bases; nucleotides not matched to a gene: 5. CDR3 size: 14 residues. CDR1 KGHDR and CDR2 SFDVKD come from the germline V gene.

V usage is TRBV7-9 and J usage is TRBJ1-1; possibly TRBD1 for D (6 bases). Trimming shortened V by 5 bases and J by 3 bases, and 13 bases separated the two germline ends. The CDR3 consists of 14 residues. The V gene's germline CDR1 is SEHNR and CDR2 FQNEAQ (reference sequence). CDR3 bases: TGTGCCAGCAGCCCCCCCGAGGGGGACACTGAAGCTTTCTTT. Its translation: CASSPPEGDTEAFF.

This clonotype was detected a few times. V gene TRBV7-9 combines with J gene TRBJ1-6; D gene ambiguous. Trimming took off 7 bases at V and 0 bases at J, with 13 bases between the two ends. Germline loops: CDR1 SEHNR, CDR2 FQNEAQ (reference sequence). This CDR3 is 16 amino acids long. The CDR3 nucleotides are TGTGCCAGCATCCCCGACGGGAGCTCCTATAATTCACCCCTCCACTTT. It codes for CASIPDGSSYNSPLHF.

This clonotype was counted only a few times. The CDR3 protein is CSAREASLAGDTGELFF. CDR3 nucleotides: TGCAGTGCTAGAGAGGCTAGCTTAGCAGGAGACACCGGGGAGCTGTTTTTT. The chain couples TRBV20-1 to TRBJ2-2, with a possible D match to TRBD2 (5 bases). The CDR3 loop spans 17 amino acids. Germline CDR1 reads DFQATT; CDR2 reads SNEGSKA (reference sequence). Between the trimmed V and J ends, which lost 0 bases and 3 bases, there was a span of 17 bases.

By proportion, this clonotype is medium-sized. V gene TRBV11-2 combines with J gene TRBJ2-1; 15 bases agree with TRBD2. J lost 8 bases, V lost 0 bases, and 17 bases had no gene match. The germline V gene has CDR1 SGHAT and CDR2 FQNNGV. The CDR3 covers 21 residues. CDR3 sequence (DNA): TGTGCCAGCAGCTTAGAACACCCTTGGACTAGCGGGGGGGGTTTTCTCGATGAGCAGTTCTTC. Amino acid sequence: CASSLEHPWTSGGGFLDEQFF.

This chain uses TRBV3-1 with TRBJ2-5; 7 positions agree with TRBD2. The CDR3 sequence is 16 residues long. The V gene end was trimmed by 0 bases and the J gene end by 2 bases; junction bases not matched to a gene: 6. CDR1 and CDR2 from the germline V gene are LGHDT and YNNKEL (reference sequence). CDR3 in DNA: TGTGCCAGCAGCCAAGATGTGCTAGCGGTACAAGAGACCCAGTACTTC. Protein sequence: CASSQDVLAVQETQYF.

V gene TRBV20-1 combines with J gene TRBJ2-2; possible D gene TRBD1, 5 bases. Looked up from germline, CDR1 is DFQATT and CDR2 is SNEGSKA (reference sequence). Between the trimmed V and J ends, which lost 6 bases and 0 bases, there was a span of 14 bases. This CDR3 has 15 residues. CDR3 coding DNA: TGCAGTGCCCAAGACAGAGAAACGAACACCGGGGAGCTGTTTTTT. Translated: CSAQDRETNTGELFF.

V gene TRBV6-2 or TRBV6-3 combines with J gene TRBJ2-1; 12 bases fit TRBD2. Germline CDR1 is MNHEY and CDR2 is SVGEGT. CDR3 length equals 12 residues. V shed 8 bases, J shed 7 bases, and the junction held 0 bases outside the gene matches. The CDR3 loop is CASGTSGNEQFF. The CDR3 bases are TGTGCCAGCGGGACTAGCGGGAATGAGCAGTTCTTC.

This clonotype showed up many times. V is TRBV7-9 and J is TRBJ2-1, with D perhaps assigned TRBD1 or TRBD2 (5 bases each). The germline V gene has CDR1 SEHNR and CDR2 FQNEAQ (reference sequence). The CDR3 contains 10 residues. V was cut by 11 bases and J by 9 bases, with 11 bases left in between. The CDR3 DNA is TGTGCCGGGGGTGCTGGTGAGCAGTTCTTC. It is translated as CAGGAGEQFF.

J is TRBJ2-5 and V is TRBV2; 9 bases fit TRBD1. The length of the CDR3 is 15 residues. Germline V gives CDR1 SNHLY, CDR2 FYNNEI. V lost 2 bases and J lost 4; bases outside the gene matches: 5. The CDR3 spells CASSENGTGLETQYF. As DNA, the CDR3 is TGTGCCAGCAGTGAAAATGGGACAGGGTTAGAGACCCAGTACTTC.

This clonotype was seen ten or more times. This rearrangement joins TRBV9 to TRBJ1-2; TRBD1 agrees at 8 bases. The J segment lost 8 bases and the V segment lost 0 bases, leaving 6 bases of the junction unmatched. The germline gives CDR1 SGDLS, CDR2 YYNGEE. CDR3 length: 14 residues. The CDR3 protein is CASSVGPQGEGYTF. The CDR3 DNA is TGTGCCAGCAGCGTAGGCCCACAGGGGGAGGGCTACACCTTC.

The rearrangement joins TRBV28 to TRBJ1-1; D is perhaps TRBD1 (5 bases). Germline assignment: CDR1 MDHEN and CDR2 SYDVKM. This CDR3 has 15 amino acids. V was cut by 6 bases and J by 3 bases, with 17 bases left in between. The CDR3 is CASSHPGGGYTEAFF. CDR3 in DNA: TGTGCCAGCAGCCACCCCGGGGGTGGGTACACTGAAGCTTTCTTT.

The rearrangement joins TRBV9 to TRBJ2-3; D might be TRBD1 or TRBD2, each matching 5 bases. Germline lookup yields CDR1 SGDLS and CDR2 YYNGEE. This CDR3 has 17 amino acids. Trimming left V 3 bases short and J 4 bases short, with 21 bases between. CDR3 amino acids: CASSGGSFGPSPDTQYF. CDR3 coding DNA: TGTGCCAGCAGCGGGGGGTCGTTTGGACCTAGCCCAGATACGCAGTATTTT.

This clonotype has just a few counts. V usage is TRBV7-2 and J usage is TRBJ2-5; 9 nucleotides align to TRBD2. Germline CDR1 and CDR2: SGHTA and FQGNSA. The CDR3 runs 15 residues. The V gene end was trimmed by 5 bases and the J gene end by 1 base; junction bases not matched to a gene: 5. CDR3 bases: TGTGCCAGCAGCCCCGGGACTAGCATCCAAGAGACCCAGTACTTC. Translation gives CASSPGTSIQETQYF.

The chain has TRBV6-2 or TRBV6-3 and TRBJ2-2; D uncertain. CDR1 is MNHEY and CDR2 is SVGEGT in the germline V gene. Between the trimmed V and J ends, which lost 7 bases and 5 bases, there was a span of 11 bases. This CDR3 is built from 13 residues. CDR3 in DNA: TGTGCCAGCACCGACTCGGGTACCGGGGAGCTGTTTTTT. Translated, it gives CASTDSGTGELFF.